This TCR beta chain was recovered during a study of sequential checkpoint blockade in melanoma. This clone was seen repeatedly, ten times or more. TCRdb's table, derived via immunoSEQ multiplex PCR, lists solely in-frame clones and lacks some. The sample lists 2,500 or so clones; approximately 22% were seen once. The treatment denotes: randomized to nivolumab then ipilimumab (arm A) or the reverse (arm B). V was shortened by 5 bases and J by 8 bases, with 19 bases between the two germline ends. In germline, CDR1 is SGHNT, CDR2 YENEEA. The CDR3 length is 15 residues. The source material was tumor tissue (inferred from file names), sampled from a patient given nivolumab and ipilimumab in sequence. This clonotype originated in a human donor with melanoma. The V and J genes are TRBV11-3 and TRBJ2-1; tentatively, D is TRBD2 (5 bases). CDR3 nucleotide sequence: TGTGCCAGCAGCCAAGCGTCGATCGGGAACGATGAGCAGTTCTTC. As protein: CASSQASIGNDEQFF.